These 12 T cell receptor beta chains share one sample of origin, sequenced in a study of blood T cell repertoires in COVID-19. Only in-frame clones appear in the TCRdb table, and some are missing; sequencing was by immunoSEQ multiplex PCR. This sample has about 250,000 clones, with around 87% found just once. The sequenced sample consisted of PBMCs or T cells enriched from blood (not recorded which). All receptors come from a woman between 45 and 65 years old who had recovered from COVID-19.

CDR3 DNA sequence: TGTGCCAGCAGCCGATCTGGAGGAGGTCAGCCCCAGCATTTT. Protein sequence: CASSRSGGGQPQHF. This rearrangement joins TRBV5-8 to TRBJ1-5; D unclear. V was trimmed by 4 bases and J by 6 bases, leaving 14 bases between them. The CDR3 covers 14 residues. Germline assignment: CDR1 SGHTS and CDR2 YDEGEE.

The chain has TRBV30 and TRBJ1-2; 10 nucleotides align to TRBD1. V lost 1 base and J lost 5; bases outside the gene matches: 4. The CDR3 sequence is 14 residues long. Per the germline V gene, CDR1 is GTSNPN and CDR2 is SVGIG (reference sequence). The CDR3 loop is CAWSGTGGAYGYTF. For the CDR3, the DNA is TGTGCCTGGAGTGGGACAGGGGGGGCTTATGGCTACACCTTC.

This rearrangement joins TRBV3-1 (or the pseudogene TRBV3-2) to TRBJ2-7; 9 bases line up with TRBD2. Germline V lookup: CDR1 LGHDT, CDR2 YNNKEL (reference sequence). The CDR3 runs to 15 residues. The V segment lost 4 bases and the J segment 2 bases; nucleotides outside the gene matches: 6. CDR3 bases: TGTGCCAGCAGCCCCATGCGGGAGGGTGCCTACGAGCAGTACTTC. Protein sequence: CASSPMREGAYEQYF.

This sequence joins TRBV28 and TRBJ1-4, with TRBD1 matching 8 bases. The CDR3 consists of 14 residues. V dropped 6 bases and J dropped 4; count of bases not matched to a gene: 4. Germline assignment: CDR1 MDHEN and CDR2 SYDVKM. The CDR3 nucleotides read TGTGCCAGCAGACGGACAGGGTATAATGAAAAACTGTTTTTT. As protein: CASRRTGYNEKLFF.

This chain links TRBV28 with TRBJ1-2; 8 bases are a match to TRBD1. CDR1 is MDHEN and CDR2 is SYDVKM in the germline V gene. Losses at the gene ends were 6 bases for V and 8 bases for J; bases not matched to a gene: 11. CDR3 length: 14 amino acids. CDR3 sequence: CASSLGTGGFGYTF. The CDR3 DNA reads as TGTGCCAGCAGCCTGGGGACAGGAGGGTTCGGCTACACCTTC.

This chain joins TRBV27 and TRBJ2-1, with D possibly matching TRBD1 (5 bases). The V and J ends lost 1 base and 4 bases respectively, with 14 bases between them. The germline gives CDR1 MNHEY, CDR2 SMNVEV (reference sequence). This CDR3 comprises 16 residues. CDR3: CASSLYQGRIYNEQFF. The CDR3 DNA reads TGTGCCAGCAGTTTATACCAGGGTCGGATTTACAATGAGCAGTTCTTC.

J is TRBJ2-7 and V is TRBV10-1, with 9 positions matching TRBD1. Losses at the gene ends were 9 bases for V and 0 bases for J; bases not matched to a gene: 6. The CDR3 spans 14 residues. Per germline, CDR1 WNHNN and CDR2 SYGVQD (reference sequence). The CDR3 region is CARRPGQGSYEQYF. In DNA form, the CDR3 reads TGCGCCAGACGTCCGGGACAGGGCTCCTACGAGCAGTACTTC.

The chain recombines TRBV4-1 with TRBJ2-3, with 9 bases that match TRBD2. Germline V CDR1 and CDR2: MGHRA, YSYEKL. V shed 0 bases, J shed 2 bases, and the junction held 18 bases outside the gene matches. The CDR3 runs 21 residues. The CDR3 protein is CASSQDRAPMREGLFTDTQYF. As DNA, the CDR3 is TGCGCCAGCAGCCAAGATAGGGCTCCCATGCGGGAGGGCCTTTTCACAGATACGCAGTATTTT.

This chain links TRBV19 with TRBJ1-5; a weak D match, TRBD1 (6 bases). Germline V gene sequence: CDR1 LNHDA, CDR2 SQIVND (reference sequence). CDR3 length: 13 residues. V shed 6 bases and J shed 2 bases, with 8 bases lying between them. The CDR3 here is CASRDSGNQPQHF. CDR3 coding DNA: TGTGCCAGTAGGGACAGTGGCAATCAGCCCCAGCATTTT.

This clone was seen a few times. This specimen includes other DNA sequences encoding the same CDR3. V and J are TRBV18 and TRBJ1-1, with 8 bases matching TRBD1. There are 14 residues in the CDR3. The trim removed 6 bases at V and 1 base at J, leaving 4 bases unmatched. In germline, CDR1 is KGHSH, CDR2 LQKENI. As DNA, the CDR3 is TGTGCCAGCTCCCCAGGGACAGGGAACACTGAAGCTTTCTTT. Its translation is CASSPGTGNTEAFF.

This chain connects TRBV3-1 (or the pseudogene TRBV3-2) to TRBJ1-4; a possible D gene is TRBD1 (5 bases). Trimming removed 0 bases at V and 5 bases at J, with 10 bases between. Per germline, CDR1 LGHDT and CDR2 YNNKEL (reference sequence). The CDR3 loop spans 15 amino acids. The CDR3 nucleotides are TGTGCCAGCAGCCAAGATCTCAGGGAAAATGAAAAACTGTTTTTT. Its translation is CASSQDLRENEKLFF.

The chain employs TRBV27 and TRBJ1-2; 7 bases match TRBD1. The length of the CDR3 is 14 residues. After removal of 2 bases from V and 3 bases from J, the junction contained 3 bases not matched to a gene. Germline CDR1 MNHEY, CDR2 SMNVEV (reference sequence). The CDR3: CASSLGGQDYGYTF. In DNA form, the CDR3 reads TGTGCCAGCAGTTTAGGTGGACAGGACTATGGCTACACCTTC.